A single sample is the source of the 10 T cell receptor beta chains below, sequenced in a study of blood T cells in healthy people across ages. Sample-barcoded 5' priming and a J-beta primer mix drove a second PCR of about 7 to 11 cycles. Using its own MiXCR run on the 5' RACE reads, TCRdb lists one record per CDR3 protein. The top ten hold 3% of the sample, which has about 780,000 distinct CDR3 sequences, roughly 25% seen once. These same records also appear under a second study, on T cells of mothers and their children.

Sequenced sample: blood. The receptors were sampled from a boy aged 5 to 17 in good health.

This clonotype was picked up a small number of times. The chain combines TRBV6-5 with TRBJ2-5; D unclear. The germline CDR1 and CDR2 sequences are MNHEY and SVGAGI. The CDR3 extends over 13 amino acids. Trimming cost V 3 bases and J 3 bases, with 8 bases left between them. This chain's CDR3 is CASSYNREETQYF. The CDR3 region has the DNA TGTGCCAGCAGTTATAATAGGGAAGAGACCCAGTACTTC.

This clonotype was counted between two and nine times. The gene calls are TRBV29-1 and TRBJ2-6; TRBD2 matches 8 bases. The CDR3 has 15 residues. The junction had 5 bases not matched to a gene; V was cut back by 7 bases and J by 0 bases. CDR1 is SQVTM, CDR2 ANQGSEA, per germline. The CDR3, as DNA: TGCAGCGCGGGAGGGCTTGACTCTGGGGCCAACGTCCTGACTTTC. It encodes CSAGGLDSGANVLTF.

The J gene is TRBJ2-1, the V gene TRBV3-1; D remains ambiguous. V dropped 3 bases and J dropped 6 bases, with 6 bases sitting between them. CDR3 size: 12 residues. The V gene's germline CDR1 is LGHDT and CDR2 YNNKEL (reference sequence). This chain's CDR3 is CASSQLGNEQFF. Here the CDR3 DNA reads TGTGCCAGCAGCCAGTTGGGCAATGAGCAGTTCTTC.

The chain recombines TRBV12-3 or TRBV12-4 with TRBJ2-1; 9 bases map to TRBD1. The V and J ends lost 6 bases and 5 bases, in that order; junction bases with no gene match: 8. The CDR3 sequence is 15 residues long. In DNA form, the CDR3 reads TGTGCCAGCAGCCGACAGGGGGTCGTTAACAATGAGCAGTTCTTC. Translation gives CASSRQGVVNNEQFF.

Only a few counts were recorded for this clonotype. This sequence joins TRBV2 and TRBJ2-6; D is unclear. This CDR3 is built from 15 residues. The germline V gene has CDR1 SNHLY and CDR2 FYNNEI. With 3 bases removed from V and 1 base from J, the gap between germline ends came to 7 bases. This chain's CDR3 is CASSERPSGANVLTF. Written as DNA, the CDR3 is TGTGCCAGCAGTGAGCGGCCTTCTGGGGCCAACGTCCTGACTTTC.

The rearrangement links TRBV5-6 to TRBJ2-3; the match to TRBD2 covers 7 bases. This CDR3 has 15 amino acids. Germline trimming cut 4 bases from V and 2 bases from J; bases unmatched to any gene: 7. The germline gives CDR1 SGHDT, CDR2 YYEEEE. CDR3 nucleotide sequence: TGTGCCAGCAGCCCCGGGACTACCTTCACAGATACGCAGTATTTT. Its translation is CASSPGTTFTDTQYF.

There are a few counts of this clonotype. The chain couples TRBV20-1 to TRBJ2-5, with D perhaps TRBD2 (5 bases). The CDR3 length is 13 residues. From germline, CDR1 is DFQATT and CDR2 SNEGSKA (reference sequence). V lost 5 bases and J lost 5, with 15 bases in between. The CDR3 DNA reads TGCAGTGCTGGCGGGCCCCTAGGGGAGACCCAGTACTTC. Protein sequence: CSAGGPLGETQYF.

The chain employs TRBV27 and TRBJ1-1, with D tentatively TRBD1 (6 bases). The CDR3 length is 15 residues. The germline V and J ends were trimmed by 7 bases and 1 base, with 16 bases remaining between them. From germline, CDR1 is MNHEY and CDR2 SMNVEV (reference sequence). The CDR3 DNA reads TGTGCCAGCATTGGACTCGGGGGCTGGAACACTGAAGCTTTCTTT. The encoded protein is CASIGLGGWNTEAFF.

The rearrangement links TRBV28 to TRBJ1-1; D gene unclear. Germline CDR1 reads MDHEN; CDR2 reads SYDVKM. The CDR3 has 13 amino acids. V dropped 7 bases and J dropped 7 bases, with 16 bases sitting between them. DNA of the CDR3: TGTGCCAGCAAGGCATCAGAACCCCTTGAAGCTTTCTTT. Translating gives CASKASEPLEAFF.

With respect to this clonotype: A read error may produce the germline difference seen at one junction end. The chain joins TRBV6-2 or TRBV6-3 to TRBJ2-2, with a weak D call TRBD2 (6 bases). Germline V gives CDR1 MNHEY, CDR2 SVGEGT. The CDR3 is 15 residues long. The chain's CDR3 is CASSYGVRETGEPFF. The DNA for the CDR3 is TGTGCCAGCAGTTACGGGGTCCGGGAGACCGGGGAGCCGTTTTTT.